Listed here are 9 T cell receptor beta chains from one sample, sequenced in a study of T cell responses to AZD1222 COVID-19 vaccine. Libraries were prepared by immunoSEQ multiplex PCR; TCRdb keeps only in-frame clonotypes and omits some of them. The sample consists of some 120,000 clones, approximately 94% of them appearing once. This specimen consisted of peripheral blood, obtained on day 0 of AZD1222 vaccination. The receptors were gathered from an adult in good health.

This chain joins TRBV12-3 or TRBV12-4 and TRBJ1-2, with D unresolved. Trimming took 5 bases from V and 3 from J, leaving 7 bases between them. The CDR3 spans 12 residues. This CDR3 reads CASSGNYYGYTF. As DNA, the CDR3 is TGTGCCAGCAGTGGTAACTACTATGGCTACACCTTC.

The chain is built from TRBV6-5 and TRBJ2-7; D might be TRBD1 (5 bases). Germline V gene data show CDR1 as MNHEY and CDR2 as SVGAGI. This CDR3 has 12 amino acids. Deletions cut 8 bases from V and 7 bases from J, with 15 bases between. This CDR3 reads CASLGDSREQYF. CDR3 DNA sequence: TGTGCCAGCTTAGGGGATTCGAGAGAGCAGTACTTC.

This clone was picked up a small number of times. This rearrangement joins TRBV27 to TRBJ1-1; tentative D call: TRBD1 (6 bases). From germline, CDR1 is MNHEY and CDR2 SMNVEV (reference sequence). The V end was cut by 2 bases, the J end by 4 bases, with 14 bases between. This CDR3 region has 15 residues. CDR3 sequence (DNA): TGTGCCAGCAGTTTAGCAGGCAGGGGCGGCACTGAAGCTTTCTTT. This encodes CASSLAGRGGTEAFF.

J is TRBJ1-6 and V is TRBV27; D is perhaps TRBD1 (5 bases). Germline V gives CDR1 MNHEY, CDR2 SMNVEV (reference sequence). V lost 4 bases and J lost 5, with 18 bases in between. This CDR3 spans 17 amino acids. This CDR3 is CASSSLGAAKDNSPLHF. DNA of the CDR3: TGTGCCAGCAGTTCCTTAGGGGCAGCCAAAGATAATTCACCCCTCCACTTT.

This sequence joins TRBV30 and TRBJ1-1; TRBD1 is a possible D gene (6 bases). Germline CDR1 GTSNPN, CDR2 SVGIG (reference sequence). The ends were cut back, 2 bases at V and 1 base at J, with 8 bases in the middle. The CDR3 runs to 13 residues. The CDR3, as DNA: TGTGCCTGGAGTAAGACAGGGAACACTGAAGCTTTCTTT. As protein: CAWSKTGNTEAFF.

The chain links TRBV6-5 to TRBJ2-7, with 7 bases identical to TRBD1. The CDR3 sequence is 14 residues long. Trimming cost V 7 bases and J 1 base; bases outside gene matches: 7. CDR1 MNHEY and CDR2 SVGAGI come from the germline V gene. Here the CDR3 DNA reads TGTGCCAGCACTAGGGGGACAGAGTCCTACGAGCAGTACTTC. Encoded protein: CASTRGTESYEQYF.

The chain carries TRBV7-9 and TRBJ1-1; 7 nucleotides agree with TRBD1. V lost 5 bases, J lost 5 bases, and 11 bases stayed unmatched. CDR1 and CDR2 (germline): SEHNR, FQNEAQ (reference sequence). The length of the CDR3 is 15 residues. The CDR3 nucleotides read TGTGCCAGCAGCGCGCCAGACAGGGTAGGAACTGAAGCTTTCTTT. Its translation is CASSAPDRVGTEAFF.

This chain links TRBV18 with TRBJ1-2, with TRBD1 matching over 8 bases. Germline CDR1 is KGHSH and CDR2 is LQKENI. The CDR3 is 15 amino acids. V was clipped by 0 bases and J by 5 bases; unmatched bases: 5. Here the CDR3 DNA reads TGTGCCAGCTCACCACCGGGACAGGACATATATGGCTACACCTTC. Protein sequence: CASSPPGQDIYGYTF.

Here the CDR3 reads CASSLGVQGNQPQHF. The CDR3 nucleotides are TGTGCCAGCAGCTTAGGGGTGCAGGGCAATCAGCCCCAGCATTTT. This chain connects TRBV11-2 to TRBJ1-5; D unclear. CDR1 SGHAT and CDR2 FQNNGV come from the germline V gene. Between the trimmed V and J ends, which lost 1 base and 2 bases, there was a span of 9 bases. This CDR3 is built from 15 residues.